This T cell receptor (beta chain) was retrieved from a study of blood T cell repertoires in COVID-19. Overall study: Donors in the United States, Italy and Spain gave samples during acute or convalescent COVID-19. The analysed material was cDNA or gDNA that came from T cells, B-cell-depleted T cells, or PBMCs.

The trim removed 6 bases at V and 4 bases at J, leaving 2 bases unmatched. CDR1 is MNHEY and CDR2 is SVGAGI in the germline V gene. The CDR3 totals 15 residues. In the source study's methods: Amplifying reference gene primers gave estimates of nucleated cell counts. Profiling relied on immunoSEQ multiplex PCR, and the TCRdb table lists in-frame clones only, not all of them. The V and J calls and clone size were taken over from that table, and D and trimming were inferred from the DNA. The repertoire consists of about 49,000 clones, with 70% to 90% occurring once and the leading ten covering approximately 15%.

Sequencing was performed on peripheral blood. The rearrangement uses TRBV6-5 and TRBJ2-2; TRBD2 agrees at 13 bases. The receptor's source is a human donor in a cohort sampled during active COVID-19. CDR3: CASRTSGGITGELFF. The CDR3 DNA sequence: TGTGCCAGCAGGACTAGCGGGGGGATCACCGGGGAGCTGTTTTTT.